This T cell receptor beta chain originates from a study of blood T cell repertoires in COVID-19. About the study: Both acute and convalescent COVID-19 samples were obtained from the United States, Italy and Spain. In each case, the material was cDNA or gDNA derived from T cells, B-cell-depleted T cells, or PBMCs.

How the authors handled the data: Estimation of nucleated cell counts relied on the amplification of reference gene primers. Assay used: immunoSEQ multiplex PCR; TCRdb lists only in-frame clones, some missing. That table is the source of V, J and clone size, and D and trimming were worked out from the DNA. The sample holds 40,000 to 55,000 clones, roughly nine tenths seen once. V lost 6 bases, J lost 6 bases, and 9 bases lay in between. The CDR3 has 13 residues. Germline V gene sequence: CDR1 LNHDA, CDR2 SQIVND (reference sequence). The sequence came from a man between 65 and 79 years old with active COVID-19. Sequenced: peripheral blood. V is TRBV19 and J is TRBJ1-6, with D perhaps TRBD1 (6 bases). The chain's CDR3 is CASSGQPNSPLHF. The CDR3 nucleotides read TGTGCCAGTAGCGGACAGCCTAATTCACCCCTCCACTTT.